This TCR beta chain comes out of a study of cytomegalovirus exposure and HLA in healthy donors. Study-level findings and limits: HLA allele associations emerged for 17,000 or so TCR beta sequences in a later analysis, at 0.05 false discovery rate. Published work reported that the classifier diagnosed cytomegalovirus status with high specificity and sensitivity.

In regard to this clone: As yet, its antigen is unknown.

The PCR ran on 60 Vbeta and 13 Jbeta primers. The method was immunoSEQ multiplex PCR; TCRdb's version includes in-frame clones alone and lacks a portion of them. The table lists about 54,000 clones, approximately 86% of them singletons, with 3% in the top ten. This CDR3 contains 14 residues. Germline lookup yields CDR1 MNHEY and CDR2 SMNVEV (reference sequence). The sequence was collected from a woman younger than 35 in good health and CMV-seronegative. Sequencing used PBMCs. This rearrangement joins TRBV27 to TRBJ2-5; 7 bases are a match to TRBD1. The J call is uncertain, as TRBJ2-7 better fits the DNA end. The CDR3 DNA follows: TGTGCCAGCAGTCACAGGGGTCTTACCTACGAGCAGTACTTC. Translated, it gives CASSHRGLTYEQYF.